Below are 27 T cell receptor beta chains sequenced from a single sample in a study of cytomegalovirus exposure and HLA in healthy donors. TCRdb's copy holds only in-frame clones and misses some; the assay was immunoSEQ multiplex PCR. The sample consists of approximately 120,000 clones, approximately 91% of them appearing once. The sample consisted of PBMCs. These receptors were obtained from a young woman in good health and CMV-seronegative.

This clone was counted once. The rearrangement joins TRBV4-3 to TRBJ1-2, with a possible D match to TRBD1 (6 bases). This CDR3 has 16 amino acids. With 0 bases removed from V and 3 bases from J, the gap between germline ends came to 14 bases. Germline CDR1 and CDR2: LGHNA and YSLEER. This CDR3 reads CASSQDGAGAYYGYTF. Here the CDR3 DNA reads TGCGCCAGCAGCCAAGATGGGGCAGGGGCCTACTATGGCTACACCTTC.

This clone has more than one count but fewer than ten. V is TRBV6-6 and J is TRBJ1-2; tentative D call: TRBD1 (6 bases). CDR3 length equals 14 residues. CDR1 MNHNY and CDR2 SVGAGI come from the germline V gene (reference sequence). Trimming removed 6 bases at V and 2 bases at J, with 13 bases between. This CDR3 is CASRGRGSNYGYTF. CDR3 nucleotides: TGTGCCAGCAGGGGGAGGGGGTCGAACTATGGCTACACCTTC.

V and J are TRBV20-1 and TRBJ2-1; maybe TRBD1 (5 bases). The CDR3 length is 11 residues. The germline CDR1 and CDR2 sequences are DFQATT and SNEGSKA (reference sequence). Trimming pared 4 bases from V and 6 bases from J, leaving 7 bases between. The CDR3 DNA reads TGCAGTGCTACAGGGTTCAATGAGCAGTTCTTC. It yields the protein CSATGFNEQFF.

The CDR3, as DNA: TGTGCCAGTAGTATCGACAGGGATGAGCAGTTCTTC. It codes for CASSIDRDEQFF. This chain joins TRBV19 and TRBJ2-1; TRBD1 aligns across 7 bases. This CDR3 comprises 12 residues. Germline CDR1 and CDR2: LNHDA and SQIVND (reference sequence). J was trimmed by 8 bases and V by 3 bases; bases with no gene match: 1.

The genes are TRBV6-7 and TRBJ2-1; a possible D gene is TRBD1 (6 bases). TRBV6-7 is an open reading frame, and its role is uncertain. The CDR3 runs to 17 residues. V was pared by 0 bases and J by 5 bases, with 17 bases between. CDR3 sequence: CASSYSFTGTNNNEQFF. For the CDR3, the DNA is TGTGCCAGCAGTTACTCCTTCACCGGGACAAATAACAATGAGCAGTTCTTC.

This chain connects TRBV7-2 to TRBJ1-3, with 7 nucleotides matching TRBD1. V lost 2 bases to trimming and J lost 3 bases; unmatched junction nucleotides: 4. The CDR3 runs to 15 residues. Germline CDR1 is SGHTA and CDR2 is FQGNSA. CDR3: CASSLQGVGGNTIYF. The CDR3 nucleotides are TGTGCCAGCAGCTTACAGGGGGTTGGTGGAAACACCATATATTTT.

The chain is built from TRBV4-2 and TRBJ2-7, with 8 bases aligning to TRBD1. Germline V CDR1 and CDR2: LGHNA, YNFKEQ. The junction had 2 bases not matched to a gene; V was cut back by 0 bases and J by 1 base. The CDR3 consists of 15 residues. The DNA of the CDR3 is TGTGCCAGCAGCCAAGAACAGGGGGGATCCTACGAGCAGTACTTC. Protein: CASSQEQGGSYEQYF.

In DNA form, the CDR3 reads TGTGCCAGCAGTTTGTCCGGGACAGGAACTTCCTATGGCTACACCTTC. Translated: CASSLSGTGTSYGYTF. This chain links TRBV28 with TRBJ1-2; 8 nucleotides agree with TRBD1. The germline CDR1 and CDR2 sequences are MDHEN and SYDVKM. The ends lost 3 bases at V and 4 bases at J; junction bases unmatched: 10. The CDR3 runs to 16 residues.

V usage is TRBV4-2 and J usage is TRBJ2-1; 7 bases are shared with TRBD1. Germline loops: CDR1 LGHNA, CDR2 YNFKEQ. Trimming cost V 1 base and J 4 bases; bases outside gene matches: 4. CDR3 size: 15 residues. CDR3 DNA: TGTGCCAGCAGCCAAGGGACAGGCTCTTACAATGAGCAGTTCTTC. Translation gives CASSQGTGSYNEQFF.

This clone has just one count. The V call is TRBV4-3, the J call TRBJ2-3, with TRBD1 matching over 7 bases. The J segment lost 3 bases and the V segment lost 0 bases, leaving 3 bases of the junction unmatched. The CDR3 extends over 15 amino acids. CDR1 is LGHNA, CDR2 YSLEER, per germline. CDR3 in DNA: TGCGCCAGCAGCCAAGATCCCAGGGGGACAGATACGCAGTATTTT. The encoded protein is CASSQDPRGTDTQYF.

The V and J genes are TRBV11-2 and TRBJ2-5, with D possibly matching TRBD1 (6 bases). Germline loops: CDR1 SGHAT, CDR2 FQNNGV. Trimming shortened V by 1 base and J by 3 bases, and 12 bases separated the two germline ends. The CDR3 has 15 amino acids. The CDR3 protein is CASSLGRTAKETQYF. In DNA form, the CDR3 reads TGTGCCAGCAGCTTAGGACGGACAGCCAAAGAGACCCAGTACTTC.

V and J are TRBV5-1 and TRBJ2-5; 12 bases map to TRBD2. In germline, CDR1 is SGHRS, CDR2 YFSETQ. The CDR3 is made up of 17 amino acids. J gave up 5 bases and V 3 bases, and 11 bases lay outside the gene matches. CDR3 loop: CASSSGGGLAGLETQYF. The DNA for the CDR3 is TGCGCCAGCAGCTCGGGGGGGGGACTAGCGGGCCTCGAGACCCAGTACTTC.

The chain carries TRBV7-3 and TRBJ2-1; TRBD2 matches at 8 bases. The CDR3 covers 14 residues. J gave up 6 bases and V 5 bases, and 6 bases lay outside the gene matches. Germline CDR1 is SGHTA and CDR2 is FQGTGA. The CDR3 coding sequence is TGTGCCAGCAGCCCCGGACTAGCAGGCAATGAGCAGTTCTTC. Protein sequence: CASSPGLAGNEQFF.

The V call is TRBV11-2, the J call TRBJ2-7, with TRBD1 matching over 8 bases. V shed 5 bases, J shed 6 bases, and the junction held 15 bases outside the gene matches. CDR3 size: 16 residues. Germline CDR1 and CDR2: SGHAT and FQNNGV. Here the CDR3 reads CASSPLEGTGGVEQYF. The CDR3 nucleotides read TGTGCCAGCAGCCCCCTGGAGGGGACAGGTGGCGTCGAGCAGTACTTC.

The chain links TRBV2 to TRBJ1-1, with a weak D call TRBD1 (6 bases). V gave up 2 bases and J gave up 4 bases, with 11 bases separating them. Germline V gene sequence: CDR1 SNHLY, CDR2 FYNNEI. CDR3 length: 14 amino acids. CDR3 coding DNA: TGTGCCAGCAGTGAACTTGGACAGTCCACTGAAGCTTTCTTT. Translating gives CASSELGQSTEAFF.

The chain is built from TRBV28 and TRBJ2-7, with D uncertain. Germline CDR1 is MDHEN and CDR2 is SYDVKM. V lost 5 bases, J lost 3 bases, and 14 bases lay in between. The CDR3 has 14 amino acids. CDR3 loop: CASSLPPRSYEQYF. For the CDR3, the DNA is TGTGCCAGCAGTCTGCCTCCACGGAGCTACGAGCAGTACTTC.

A few counts support this clone. The chain recombines TRBV4-3 with TRBJ2-1, with 9 positions matching TRBD1. Germline CDR1 is LGHNA and CDR2 is YSLEER. The CDR3 is 15 residues long. J lost 10 bases, V lost 0 bases, and 7 bases had no gene match. CDR3 sequence reads: CASSQDWTGVREQFF. Written as DNA, the CDR3 is TGCGCCAGCAGCCAAGATTGGACAGGGGTGAGAGAGCAGTTCTTC.

This sequence joins TRBV6-5 and TRBJ1-2; the match to TRBD1 covers 10 bases. The CDR3 has 16 residues. CDR1 is MNHEY, CDR2 SVGAGI, per germline. Trimming cost V 2 bases and J 6 bases; bases outside gene matches: 9. CDR3 residues: CASSYQRGQGFHGYTF. The CDR3 nucleotides read TGTGCCAGCAGTTACCAGCGGGGACAGGGGTTTCATGGCTACACCTTC.

The chain is built from TRBV4-3 and TRBJ1-6; a weak D match, TRBD1 (6 bases). Germline CDR1 reads LGHNA; CDR2 reads YSLEER. There are 14 residues in the CDR3. With 0 bases removed from V and 9 bases from J, the gap between germline ends came to 9 bases. DNA for the CDR3: TGCGCCAGCAGCCAAGACAGGGGTGTTTCACCCCTCCACTTT. Residues: CASSQDRGVSPLHF.

This clone was seen once. CDR3 region: CASSFASGYEQYF. CDR3 bases: TGTGCCAGCAGCTTTGCTAGCGGCTACGAGCAGTACTTC. The chain joins TRBV7-2 to TRBJ2-7, with 7 bases matching TRBD2. Germline CDR1 is SGHTA and CDR2 is FQGNSA. The CDR3 is 13 amino acids. The J segment lost 3 bases and the V segment lost 3 bases, leaving 2 bases of the junction unmatched.

This clone was observed once. The chain uses TRBV5-8 and TRBJ2-1, with 9 positions matching TRBD1. V lost 4 bases to trimming and J lost 7 bases; unmatched junction nucleotides: 6. Germline values: CDR1 SGHTS, CDR2 YDEGEE. This CDR3 is built from 14 residues. Here the CDR3 reads CASSRLQGANEQFF. CDR3 coding DNA: TGTGCCAGCAGCAGACTACAGGGGGCGAATGAGCAGTTCTTC.

V and J are TRBV6-5 and TRBJ2-3, with TRBD2 matching over 8 bases. The J segment lost 8 bases and the V segment lost 4 bases, leaving 5 bases of the junction unmatched. Germline CDR1 and CDR2: MNHEY and SVGAGI. This CDR3 has 13 residues. The DNA of the CDR3 is TGTGCCAGCAGTTGGCGGGGGGCGGCTACGCAGTATTTT. This codes for CASSWRGAATQYF.

This chain uses TRBV5-1 with TRBJ1-5, with D perhaps TRBD1 (6 bases). The CDR3 sequence is 13 residues long. In germline, CDR1 is SGHRS, CDR2 YFSETQ. V was trimmed by 2 bases and J by 7 bases, leaving 10 bases between them. This CDR3 reads CASSLQGNQPQHF. CDR3 sequence (DNA): TGCGCCAGCAGCTTACAGGGTAACCAGCCCCAGCATTTT.

The chain has TRBV18 and TRBJ1-5, with TRBD1 matching over 7 bases. V shed 8 bases and J 3 bases; nucleotides not matched to a gene: 13. CDR1 and CDR2 (germline): KGHSH, LQKENI. CDR3 size: 16 residues. CDR3 nucleotide sequence: TGTGCCAGCACGCGTTCGAAGGGGGCGGACAATCAGCCCCAGCATTTT. It specifies CASTRSKGADNQPQHF.

The genes are TRBV7-2 and TRBJ1-5; 11 nucleotides line up with TRBD1. Germline-derived CDR1 and CDR2 are SGHTA and FQGNSA. The CDR3 is made up of 17 amino acids. The V segment lost 1 base and the J segment 5 bases; nucleotides outside the gene matches: 7. CDR3 sequence (DNA): TGTGCCAGCAGCTTAGTATGGGACAGGGGGTCCTATCAGCCCCAGCATTTT. This translates into CASSLVWDRGSYQPQHF.

V is TRBV5-4 and J is TRBJ2-1; D is perhaps TRBD1 (6 bases). This CDR3 has 13 amino acids. V dropped 3 bases and J dropped 14 bases, with 18 bases sitting between them. Germline V CDR1 and CDR2: SGHNT, YYREEE (reference sequence). The CDR3 DNA follows: TGTGCCAGCAGCTCATTAGTGGGGACAACGGAGTTCTTC. Protein sequence: CASSSLVGTTEFF. The full variable domain, with the rest looked up from reference TRBV5-4 and TRBJ2-1, is ETGVTQSPTHLIKTRGQQVTLRCSSQSGHNTVSWYQQALGQGPQFIFQYYREEENGRGNFPPRFSGLQFPNYSSELNVNALELDDSALYLCASSSLVGTTEFFGPGTRLTVL.

The chain employs TRBV18 and TRBJ2-5, with D possibly matching TRBD2 (6 bases). This CDR3 region has 14 residues. Germline V gives CDR1 KGHSH, CDR2 LQKENI. The V gene lost 3 bases and the J gene lost 5 bases, with 13 bases spanning the gap. The DNA of the CDR3 is TGTGCCAGCTCACCTGGTTTTGGAGGGGAGACCCAGTACTTC. It is translated as CASSPGFGGETQYF.